Below are 24 T cell receptor beta chains sequenced from a single sample in a study of blood T cell repertoires in COVID-19. Profiled with immunoSEQ multiplex PCR; TCRdb holds only in-frame clones, not every one. The data show roughly 200,000 clones, about 88% seen once. The sequencing input was peripheral blood. The receptor set was obtained from a man in his forties with active or convalescent COVID-19.

This clone was detected only once. V gene TRBV5-1 combines with J gene TRBJ2-7; TRBD2 agrees at 10 bases. From germline, CDR1 is SGHRS and CDR2 YFSETQ. This CDR3 has 15 residues. With 0 bases clipped from V and 3 bases from J, the junction kept 3 bases outside the gene matches. CDR3 coding DNA: TGCGCCAGCAGCTTGGTAACTAGCGGGGACTACGAGCAGTACTTC. This sequence encodes CASSLVTSGDYEQYF.

The chain joins TRBV6-5 to TRBJ1-5; 7 nucleotides match TRBD1. Germline V gene lookup returns CDR1 MNHEY and CDR2 SVGAGI. V lost 2 bases to trimming and J lost 3 bases; unmatched junction nucleotides: 7. The CDR3 runs to 16 residues. The CDR3 sequence is CASSYLRDRPNQPQHF. The CDR3 DNA sequence: TGTGCCAGCAGTTACCTTAGGGACAGACCCAATCAGCCCCAGCATTTT.

J is TRBJ2-1 and V is TRBV11-2; D is perhaps TRBD2 (6 bases). V was trimmed by 5 bases and J by 5 bases, leaving 16 bases between them. CDR3 length equals 15 residues. Germline assignment: CDR1 SGHAT and CDR2 FQNNGV. This CDR3 is CASSPVGGLDNEQFF. Written as DNA, the CDR3 is TGTGCCAGCAGCCCAGTGGGGGGATTGGACAATGAGCAGTTCTTC.

The chain combines TRBV18 with TRBJ1-1; 8 bases line up with TRBD1. J gave up 11 bases and V 3 bases, and 11 bases lay outside the gene matches. This CDR3 spans 14 amino acids. The germline CDR1 and CDR2 sequences are KGHSH and LQKENI. CDR3 protein: CASSPQSRQGRAFF. CDR3 coding DNA: TGTGCCAGCTCACCCCAAAGCCGACAGGGGAGGGCTTTCTTT.

The chain uses TRBV6-5 and TRBJ1-4; 9 bases fit TRBD1. Germline-derived CDR1 and CDR2 are MNHEY and SVGAGI. Losses at the gene ends were 5 bases for V and 5 bases for J; bases not matched to a gene: 6. The CDR3 is 15 amino acids. CDR3 region: CASSPQGANNEKLFF. CDR3 in DNA: TGTGCCAGCAGTCCACAGGGGGCCAACAATGAAAAACTGTTTTTT.

The CDR3 here is CASSEDRSTEAFF. The CDR3 bases are TGTGCCAGCAGTGAAGACAGGTCTACTGAAGCTTTCTTT. The gene calls are TRBV6-1 and TRBJ1-1; the D gene is possibly TRBD1 (5 bases). The CDR3 consists of 13 residues. Trimming took 1 base from V and 5 from J, leaving 8 bases between them. The germline CDR1 and CDR2 sequences are MNHNS and SASEGT.

The chain has TRBV9 and TRBJ1-5; D remains unclear. V was trimmed by 0 bases and J by 4 bases, leaving 8 bases between them. The CDR3 loop spans 14 amino acids. Germline CDR1 reads SGDLS; CDR2 reads YYNGEE. The CDR3 DNA reads as TGTGCCAGCAGCGTAGATGGGGAGAATCAGCCCCAGCATTTT. Amino acid sequence: CASSVDGENQPQHF.

The chain recombines TRBV19 with TRBJ1-5; D unclear. CDR1 and CDR2 (germline): LNHDA, SQIVND (reference sequence). This CDR3 spans 16 amino acids. V lost 5 bases and J lost 3, with 17 bases in between. CDR3: CASSPRGGRYNQPQHF. In DNA, the CDR3 is TGTGCCAGTAGTCCCCGGGGAGGTCGGTACAATCAGCCCCAGCATTTT.

V and J are TRBV5-1 and TRBJ1-1; 9 bases are a match to TRBD1. After removal of 5 bases from V and 0 bases from J, the junction contained 2 bases not matched to a gene. CDR1 and CDR2 (germline): SGHRS, YFSETQ. The CDR3 contains 14 residues. CDR3 DNA: TGCGCCAGCAGGACAGGGGGAATGAACACTGAAGCTTTCTTT. It codes for CASRTGGMNTEAFF.

This chain connects TRBV5-1 to TRBJ2-1, with TRBD2 identical over 11 bases. The CDR3 consists of 15 residues. CDR1 and CDR2 (germline): SGHRS, YFSETQ. The V gene end was trimmed by 4 bases and the J gene end by 4 bases; junction bases not matched to a gene: 4. CDR3 protein: CASSGTSGSYNEQFF. The CDR3 nucleotides are TGCGCCAGCAGCGGAACTAGCGGGAGTTACAATGAGCAGTTCTTC.

CDR3 region: CASSQGAGSYEQYF. The CDR3 bases are TGCGCCAGCAGCCAAGGAGCGGGATCCTACGAGCAGTACTTC. The V call is TRBV4-3, the J call TRBJ2-7; 7 bases agree with TRBD2. This CDR3 is 14 amino acids long. The V and J ends lost 1 base and 1 base, in that order; junction bases with no gene match: 1. In germline, CDR1 is LGHNA, CDR2 YSLEER.

This clone appeared a single time. The chain joins TRBV10-3 to TRBJ2-6; 10 bases are shared with TRBD2. Trimming took 0 bases from V and 2 from J; bases not matched to a gene: 7. The CDR3 sequence is 19 residues long. Germline V gene sequence: CDR1 ENHRY, CDR2 SYGVKD. CDR3 amino acids: CAISESLGSGRAGANVLTF. CDR3 bases: TGTGCCATCAGTGAGTCCCTTGGGAGCGGGAGGGCTGGGGCCAACGTCCTGACTTTC.

This chain links TRBV4-3 with TRBJ1-2, with D possibly matching TRBD1 (5 bases). V was trimmed by 0 bases and J by 6 bases, leaving 14 bases between them. CDR3 size: 15 residues. The germline gives CDR1 LGHNA, CDR2 YSLEER. CDR3 in DNA: TGCGCCAGCAGCCAAGATTCTGGAAGGGGTGATGGCTACACCTTC. As protein: CASSQDSGRGDGYTF.

The chain recombines TRBV29-1 with TRBJ1-5; a weak D match, TRBD1 (5 bases). The CDR3 extends over 13 amino acids. The germline V gene has CDR1 SQVTM and CDR2 ANQGSEA. V was trimmed by 4 bases and J by 7 bases, leaving 14 bases between them. The CDR3 protein is CSVGQGAGQPQHF. CDR3 bases: TGCAGCGTTGGGCAGGGAGCGGGGCAGCCCCAGCATTTT.

V is TRBV4-1 and J is TRBJ1-4; 9 bases match TRBD1. The CDR3 spans 15 residues. Trimming cost V 6 bases and J 7 bases; bases outside gene matches: 9. Germline V lookup: CDR1 MGHRA, CDR2 YSYEKL. DNA of the CDR3: TGCGCCAGCAGGGTTACACAGGGGGCGACTGAAAAACTGTTTTTT. Translated, it gives CASRVTQGATEKLFF.

The V gene is TRBV27, the J gene TRBJ1-2; no firm D call. Deletions cut 3 bases from V and 8 bases from J, with 13 bases between. CDR1 MNHEY and CDR2 SMNVEV come from the germline V gene (reference sequence). This CDR3 contains 13 residues. The CDR3 region is CASSFSGPGGYTF. CDR3 coding DNA: TGTGCCAGCAGTTTCTCCGGACCGGGGGGCTACACCTTC.

This sequence joins TRBV3-1 (or the pseudogene TRBV3-2) and TRBJ1-6; a possible D gene is TRBD1 (6 bases). This CDR3 contains 14 residues. The V gene's germline CDR1 is LGHDT and CDR2 YNNKEL (reference sequence). Trimming pared 7 bases from V and 7 bases from J, leaving 14 bases between. CDR3 protein: CASTTFTGNSPLHF. Written as DNA, the CDR3 is TGTGCCAGCACCACATTTACAGGGAATTCACCCCTCCACTTT.

This clone is medium-sized by share. The chain joins TRBV9 to TRBJ2-7; 8 nucleotides agree with TRBD2. Per the germline V gene, CDR1 is SGDLS and CDR2 is YYNGEE. V lost 1 base and J lost 2; bases outside the gene matches: 8. The CDR3 extends over 16 amino acids. The CDR3 DNA reads as TGTGCCAGCAGCGTAAATAGCGGGACGAATACCTACGAGCAGTACTTC. It codes for CASSVNSGTNTYEQYF.

The V gene is TRBV29-1, the J gene TRBJ1-2; 8 bases match TRBD1. Germline lookup yields CDR1 SQVTM and CDR2 ANQGSEA. Unmatched junction bases numbered 13, after V lost 6 bases and J lost 4 bases. The CDR3 is 15 amino acids. CDR3 loop: CSVRADRDKTYGYTF. Here the CDR3 DNA reads TGCAGCGTCCGGGCGGACAGGGATAAAACCTATGGCTACACCTTC.

The chain links TRBV6-5 to TRBJ2-5, with a weak D call TRBD1 (5 bases). Trimming removed 6 bases at V and 0 bases at J, with 14 bases between. Per germline, CDR1 MNHEY and CDR2 SVGAGI. This CDR3 spans 15 amino acids. In nucleotides, the CDR3 is TGTGCCAGCAGGAATGGGGCAGGGAACCAAGAGACCCAGTACTTC. It specifies CASRNGAGNQETQYF.

This sequence joins TRBV5-5 and TRBJ1-6; D gene uncertain. V lost 4 bases and J 7 bases, leaving 12 bases between the germline ends. This CDR3 is built from 14 residues. Germline CDR1 and CDR2: SGHKS and YYEKEE (reference sequence). The CDR3 DNA is TGTGCCAGCAGCACCACGAGGGAAAATTCACCCCTCCACTTT. It translates to CASSTTRENSPLHF.

The chain is built from TRBV24-1 and TRBJ2-1; 7 nucleotides align to TRBD2. Trimming cost V 3 bases and J 10 bases; bases outside gene matches: 8. The CDR3 covers 14 residues. Germline V gene sequence: CDR1 KGHDR, CDR2 SFDVKD. The CDR3 loop is CATSDPGPAGEQFF. CDR3 sequence (DNA): TGTGCCACCAGTGATCCCGGCCCAGCGGGGGAGCAGTTCTTC.

The rearrangement uses TRBV28 and TRBJ1-5, with TRBD1 matching 7 bases. The V gene's germline CDR1 is MDHEN and CDR2 SYDVKM. The CDR3 runs to 20 residues. After removal of 5 bases from V and 9 bases from J, the junction contained 28 bases not matched to a gene. DNA of the CDR3: TGTGCCAGCAGTCCCATCTCCGGGCAGGGGGTCCTTTTAGCGGCTGGGCCCCAGCATTTT. This encodes CASSPISGQGVLLAAGPQHF.

This chain uses TRBV7-2 with TRBJ1-1, with D tentatively TRBD1 (5 bases). CDR3 length: 14 residues. Per the germline V gene, CDR1 is SGHTA and CDR2 is FQGNSA. V was pared by 5 bases and J by 0 bases, with 10 bases between. The CDR3 DNA reads TGTGCCAGCAGCCCCGGGACTGTGAACACTGAAGCTTTCTTT. Protein sequence: CASSPGTVNTEAFF.